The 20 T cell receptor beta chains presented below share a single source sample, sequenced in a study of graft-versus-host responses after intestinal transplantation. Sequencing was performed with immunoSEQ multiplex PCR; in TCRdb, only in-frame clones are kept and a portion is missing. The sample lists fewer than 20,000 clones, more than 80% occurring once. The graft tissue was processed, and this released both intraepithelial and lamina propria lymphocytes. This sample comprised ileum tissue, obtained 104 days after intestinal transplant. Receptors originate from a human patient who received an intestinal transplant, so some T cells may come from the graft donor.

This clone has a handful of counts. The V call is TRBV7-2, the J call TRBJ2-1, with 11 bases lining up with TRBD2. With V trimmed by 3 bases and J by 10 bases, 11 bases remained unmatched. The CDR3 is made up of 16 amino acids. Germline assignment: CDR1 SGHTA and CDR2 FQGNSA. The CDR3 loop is CASSFIRLAGPGEQFF. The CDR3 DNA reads TGTGCCAGCAGCTTTATTCGACTAGCGGGACCGGGAGAGCAGTTCTTC.

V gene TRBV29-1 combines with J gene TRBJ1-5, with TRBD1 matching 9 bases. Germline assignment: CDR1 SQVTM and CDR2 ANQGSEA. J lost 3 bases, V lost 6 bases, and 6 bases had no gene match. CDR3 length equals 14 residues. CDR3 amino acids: CSVSGTGNNQPQHF. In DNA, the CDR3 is TGCAGCGTGAGCGGGACAGGGAACAATCAGCCCCAGCATTTT.

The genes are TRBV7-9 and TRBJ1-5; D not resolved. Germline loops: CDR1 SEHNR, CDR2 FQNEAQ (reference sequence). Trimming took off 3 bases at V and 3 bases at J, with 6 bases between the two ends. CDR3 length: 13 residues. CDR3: CASSLGLNQPQHF. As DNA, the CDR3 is TGTGCCAGCAGCTTGGGCCTCAATCAGCCCCAGCATTTT.

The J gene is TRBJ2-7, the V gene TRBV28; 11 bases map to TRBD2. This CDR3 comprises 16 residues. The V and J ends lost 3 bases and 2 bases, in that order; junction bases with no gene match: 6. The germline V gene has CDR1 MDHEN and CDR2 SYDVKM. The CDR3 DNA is TGTGCCAGCAGTTTCGGACTAGCGGGCCGTACCTACGAGCAGTACTTC. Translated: CASSFGLAGRTYEQYF.

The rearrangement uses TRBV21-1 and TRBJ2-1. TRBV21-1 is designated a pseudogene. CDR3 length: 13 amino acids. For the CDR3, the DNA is TGTGCCAGCAGCGGCTACCTCTACAATGAGCAGTTCTTC. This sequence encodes CASSGYLYNEQFF.

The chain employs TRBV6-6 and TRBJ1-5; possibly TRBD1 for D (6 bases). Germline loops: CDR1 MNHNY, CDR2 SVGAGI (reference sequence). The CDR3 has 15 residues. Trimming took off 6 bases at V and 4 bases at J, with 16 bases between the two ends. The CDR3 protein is CASSPGTKLNQPQHF. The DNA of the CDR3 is TGTGCCAGCAGCCCCGGGACAAAACTTAATCAGCCCCAGCATTTT.

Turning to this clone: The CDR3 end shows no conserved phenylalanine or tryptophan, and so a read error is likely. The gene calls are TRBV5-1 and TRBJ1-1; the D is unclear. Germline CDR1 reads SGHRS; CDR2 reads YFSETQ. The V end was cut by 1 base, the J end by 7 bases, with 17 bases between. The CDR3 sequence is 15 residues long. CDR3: CASSLFRSVGDEAFL. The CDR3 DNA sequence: TGCGCCAGCAGCTTGTTCCGGTCCGTGGGCGATGAAGCTTTCCTT.

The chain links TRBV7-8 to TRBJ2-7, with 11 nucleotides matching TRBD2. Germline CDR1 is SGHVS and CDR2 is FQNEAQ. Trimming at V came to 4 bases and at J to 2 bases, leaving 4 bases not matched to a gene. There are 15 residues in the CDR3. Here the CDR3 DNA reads TGTGCCAGCAGCTCGGGACTAGCGGTCCCCTACGAGCAGTACTTC. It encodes CASSSGLAVPYEQYF. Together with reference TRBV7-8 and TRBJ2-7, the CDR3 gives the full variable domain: GAGVSQSPRYKVAKRGQDVALRCDPISGHVSLFWYQQALGQGPEFLTYFQNEAQLDKSGLPSDRFFAERPEGSVSTLKIQRTQQEDSAVYLCASSSGLAVPYEQYFGPGTRLTVT.

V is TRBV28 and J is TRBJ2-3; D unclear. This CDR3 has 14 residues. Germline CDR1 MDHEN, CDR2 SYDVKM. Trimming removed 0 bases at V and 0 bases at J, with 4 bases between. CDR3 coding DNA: TGTGCCAGCAGTTTATGGGACAGCACAGATACGCAGTATTTT. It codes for CASSLWDSTDTQYF.

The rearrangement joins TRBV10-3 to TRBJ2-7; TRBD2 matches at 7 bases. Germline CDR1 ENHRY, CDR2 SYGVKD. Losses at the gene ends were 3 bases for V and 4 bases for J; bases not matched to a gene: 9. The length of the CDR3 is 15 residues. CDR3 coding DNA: TGTGCCATCAGTGACTCCGGGACTATAAGTTACGAGCAGTACTTC. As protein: CAISDSGTISYEQYF.

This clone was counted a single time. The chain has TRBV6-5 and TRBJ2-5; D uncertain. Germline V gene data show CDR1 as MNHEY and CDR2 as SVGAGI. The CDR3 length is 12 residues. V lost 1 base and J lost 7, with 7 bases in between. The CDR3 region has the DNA TGTGCCAGCAGTTACTATGGTGGGACCCAGTACTTC. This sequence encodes CASSYYGGTQYF.

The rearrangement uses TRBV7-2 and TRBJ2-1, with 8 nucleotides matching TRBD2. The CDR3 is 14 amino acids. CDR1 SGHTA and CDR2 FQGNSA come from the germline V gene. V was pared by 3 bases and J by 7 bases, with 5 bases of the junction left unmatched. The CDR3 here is CASSFPGGGNEQFF. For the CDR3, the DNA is TGTGCCAGCAGCTTCCCGGGGGGGGGAAATGAGCAGTTCTTC.

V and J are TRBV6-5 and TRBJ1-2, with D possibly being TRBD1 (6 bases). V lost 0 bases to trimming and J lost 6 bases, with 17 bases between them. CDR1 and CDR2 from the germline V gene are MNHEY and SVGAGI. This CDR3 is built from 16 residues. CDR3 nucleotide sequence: TGTGCCAGCAGTTACTCGCCGGGGGCGCAAGCCCATGGCTACACCTTC. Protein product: CASSYSPGAQAHGYTF.

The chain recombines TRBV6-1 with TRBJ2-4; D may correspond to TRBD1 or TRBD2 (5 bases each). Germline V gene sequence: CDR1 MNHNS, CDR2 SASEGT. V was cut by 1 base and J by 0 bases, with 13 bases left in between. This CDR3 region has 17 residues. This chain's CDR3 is CASSEDQGDVAKNIQYF. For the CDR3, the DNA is TGTGCCAGCAGTGAAGATCAGGGAGACGTAGCCAAAAACATTCAGTACTTC.

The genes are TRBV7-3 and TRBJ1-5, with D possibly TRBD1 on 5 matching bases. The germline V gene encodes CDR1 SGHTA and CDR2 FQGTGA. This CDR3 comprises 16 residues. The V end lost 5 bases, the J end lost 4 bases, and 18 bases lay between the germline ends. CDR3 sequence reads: CASSPRPSGFNQPQHF. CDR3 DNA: TGTGCCAGCAGCCCCCGGCCCTCAGGGTTTAATCAGCCCCAGCATTTT.

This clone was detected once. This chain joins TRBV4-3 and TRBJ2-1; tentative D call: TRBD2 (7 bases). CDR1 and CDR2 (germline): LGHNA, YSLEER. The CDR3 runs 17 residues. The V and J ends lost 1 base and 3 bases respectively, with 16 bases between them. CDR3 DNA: TGCGCCAGCAGCCAAGTAAGGGGGAGGGGGGTCTACAATGAGCAGTTCTTC. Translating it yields CASSQVRGRGVYNEQFF.

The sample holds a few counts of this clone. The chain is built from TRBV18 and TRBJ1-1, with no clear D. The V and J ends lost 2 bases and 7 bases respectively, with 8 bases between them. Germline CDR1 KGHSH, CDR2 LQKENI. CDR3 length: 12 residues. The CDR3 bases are TGTGCCAGCTCACCAAAGGCCCGTGAAGCTTTCTTT. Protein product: CASSPKAREAFF.

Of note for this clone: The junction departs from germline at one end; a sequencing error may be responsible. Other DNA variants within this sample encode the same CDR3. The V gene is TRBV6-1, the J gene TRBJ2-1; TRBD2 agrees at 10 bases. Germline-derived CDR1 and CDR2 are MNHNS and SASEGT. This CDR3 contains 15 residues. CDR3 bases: TGTGCCAGCAGATTAGCGGGAGGAACACGCCATGAGCAATTCTTC. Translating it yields CASRLAGGTRHEQFF.

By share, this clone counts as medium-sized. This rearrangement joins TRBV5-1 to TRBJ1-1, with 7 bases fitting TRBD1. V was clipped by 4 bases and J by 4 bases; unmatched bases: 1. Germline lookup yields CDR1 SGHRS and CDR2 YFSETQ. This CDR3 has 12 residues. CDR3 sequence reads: CASSPGGTEAFF. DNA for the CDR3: TGCGCCAGCAGCCCAGGGGGCACTGAAGCTTTCTTT.

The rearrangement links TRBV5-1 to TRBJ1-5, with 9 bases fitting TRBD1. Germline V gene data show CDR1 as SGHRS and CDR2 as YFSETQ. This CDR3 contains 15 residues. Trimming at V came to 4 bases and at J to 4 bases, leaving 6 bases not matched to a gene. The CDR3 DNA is TGCGCCAGCAGCCAAAGGACAGGGGCGAATCAGCCCCAGCATTTT. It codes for CASSQRTGANQPQHF.